This T cell receptor beta chain was profiled in a study of patients and donors after allogeneic stem cell transplantation. TCRdb ran MiXCR on the RT-PCR reads and lists one entry per CDR3 protein. The table includes about 960,000 distinct CDR3 sequences, approximately 18% detected once. This clonotype turned up a few times. The receptor's source is a human donor who was either an allogeneic HSCT recipient or a stem cell or donor lymphocyte infusion donor (not recorded which). It is not recorded whose cells these are; they may come from a transplant donor. Sequenced input: blood, either unsorted or a sorted T cell fraction (not recorded which).

This CDR3 is CASSLGPSSELFF. CDR3 nucleotide sequence: TGTGCCAGCAGCTTAGGCCCCAGTTCGGAGCTGTTTTTT. V is TRBV7-3 and J is TRBJ2-2; D not certain. CDR1 is SGHTA, CDR2 FQGTGA, per germline. Trimming stripped 2 bases from V and 10 bases from J, with 11 bases between. The CDR3 length is 13 residues.